Below are 20 T cell receptor beta chains sequenced from a single sample in a study of CD8 T cells in ankylosing spondylitis. TCRdb itself ran the 5' RACE reads through MiXCR, one entry per CDR3 protein. The profile shows about 250,000 distinct CDR3 sequences, approximately 30% of them singletons. The source material was blood, either unsorted or a sorted T cell fraction (not recorded which). These receptor sequences come from a male donor with ankylosing spondylitis or in good health (not recorded which).

This clonotype was picked up a small number of times. The CDR3: CASSPRAARYSNQPQHF. CDR3 DNA sequence: TGTGCCAGCAGCCCCCGGGCCGCGAGATATAGCAATCAGCCCCAGCATTTT. J is TRBJ1-5 and V is TRBV7-2; no reliable D call. CDR3 size: 17 residues. From germline, CDR1 is SGHTA and CDR2 FQGNSA. The ends were cut back, 5 bases at V and 0 bases at J, with 17 bases in the middle.

The chain joins TRBV10-3 to TRBJ2-2; 7 bases are shared with TRBD1. This CDR3 has 16 amino acids. The germline gives CDR1 ENHRY, CDR2 SYGVKD. The V segment lost 1 base and the J segment 7 bases; nucleotides outside the gene matches: 9. The DNA of the CDR3 is TGTGCCATCAGTGAGTTCGCGACAGGGTTGAGCGGGGAGCTGTTTTTT. Protein product: CAISEFATGLSGELFF.

This clonotype is a singleton in its sample. The chain employs TRBV19 and TRBJ2-7; 8 bases are a match to TRBD1. Losses at the gene ends were 4 bases for V and 6 bases for J; bases not matched to a gene: 5. This CDR3 spans 13 amino acids. Germline lookup yields CDR1 LNHDA and CDR2 SQIVND (reference sequence). CDR3 nucleotides: TGTGCCAGTAGTACCGACAGGGGAGGCGAGCAGTACTTC. This translates into CASSTDRGGEQYF.

This chain joins TRBV29-1 and TRBJ2-1; D gene ambiguous. This CDR3 contains 14 residues. Germline V CDR1 and CDR2: SQVTM, ANQGSEA. Deletions cut 3 bases from V and 7 bases from J, with 16 bases between. CDR3 amino acids: CSVDGLPQSNEQFF. The DNA of the CDR3 is TGCAGCGTTGACGGTCTACCACAAAGTAATGAGCAGTTCTTC.

The CDR3 bases are TGTGCCAGCAGTACGGCCGGACAGGCACCGGGGAGCAATCAGCCCCAGCATTTT. Translation: CASSTAGQAPGSNQPQHF. The chain combines TRBV12-3 or TRBV12-4 with TRBJ1-5; 7 nucleotides match TRBD1. The CDR3 runs 18 residues. Losses at the gene ends were 5 bases for V and 1 base for J; bases not matched to a gene: 14.

This clonotype was seen many times. The chain combines TRBV10-3 with TRBJ2-7, with a tentative D call TRBD2 (5 bases). Per the germline V gene, CDR1 is ENHRY and CDR2 is SYGVKD. CDR3 length: 14 residues. The V gene lost 0 bases and the J gene lost 1 base, with 7 bases spanning the gap. The CDR3 DNA reads TGTGCCATCAGTGAGTCTGGGAGTTCCTACGAGCAGTACTTC. Amino acids: CAISESGSSYEQYF.

The CDR3 spells CASSSRWAIEDTQYF. CDR3 nucleotides: TGTGCCAGCAGCTCGAGGTGGGCCATTGAAGATACGCAGTATTTT. This chain links TRBV5-6 with TRBJ2-3; D is ambiguous. The V gene's germline CDR1 is SGHDT and CDR2 YYEEEE. With 3 bases removed from V and 5 bases from J, the gap between germline ends came to 16 bases. The CDR3 length is 15 residues.

V usage is TRBV5-1 and J usage is TRBJ2-2, with TRBD1 matching 12 bases. Looked up from germline, CDR1 is SGHRS and CDR2 is YFSETQ. The CDR3 has 16 residues. V gave up 3 bases and J gave up 3 bases; unmatched junction bases: 3. The CDR3 is CASSSGQGADTGELFF. The CDR3, as DNA: TGCGCCAGCAGCTCGGGACAGGGGGCCGACACCGGGGAGCTGTTTTTT.

This rearrangement joins TRBV4-1 to TRBJ1-4; D is uncertain. This CDR3 is built from 15 residues. The germline CDR1 and CDR2 sequences are MGHRA and YSYEKL. Trimming took off 1 base at V and 8 bases at J, with 14 bases between the two ends. In nucleotides, the CDR3 is TGCGCCAGCAGCCAAGGGCAGCCGAGTCGAGAAAAACTGTTTTTT. It translates to CASSQGQPSREKLFF.

The chain recombines TRBV20-1 with TRBJ2-7; 7 positions agree with TRBD2. V lost 0 bases and J lost 6; bases outside the gene matches: 20. The length of the CDR3 is 18 residues. Germline V gives CDR1 DFQATT, CDR2 SNEGSKA (reference sequence). In DNA, the CDR3 is TGCAGTGCTAGAGATCTTCGCGCCCCACTAGCGTCGAACTCCGAGCAGTACTTC. It codes for CSARDLRAPLASNSEQYF.

This chain joins TRBV10-2 and TRBJ2-2; D could derive from TRBD1 or TRBD2 (5 bases each). The CDR3 is 14 residues long. The V end was cut by 9 bases, the J end by 2 bases, with 13 bases between. Looked up from germline, CDR1 is WSHSY and CDR2 is SAAADI. CDR3 nucleotide sequence: TGCGCCAGTCGGAGGACACCCAACACCGGGGAGCTGTTTTTT. This encodes CASRRTPNTGELFF.

This chain connects TRBV4-2 to TRBJ2-7; D remains unclear. Deletions cut 0 bases from V and 5 bases from J, with 14 bases between. The CDR3 is made up of 15 amino acids. The germline V gene encodes CDR1 LGHNA and CDR2 YNFKEQ. CDR3 sequence (DNA): TGTGCCAGCAGCCAAGATGGGCAGGTTAGGCACGAGCAGTACTTC. Its protein is CASSQDGQVRHEQYF.

A word on this clonotype: A clone one base away is much larger, so this may be a read error. V and J are TRBV29-1 and TRBJ2-1; perhaps TRBD2 as D (5 bases). The germline V gene encodes CDR1 SQVTM and CDR2 ANQGSEA. The CDR3 is 12 residues long. CDR3 sequence: CGVGVGVGEQFF. The CDR3 nucleotides are TGCGGCGTTGGGGTCGGGGTAGGTGAGCAGTTCTTC.

The chain employs TRBV11-1 and TRBJ1-1, with TRBD1 matching over 11 bases. The CDR3 is 18 amino acids. Trimming cost V 0 bases and J 0 bases; bases outside gene matches: 6. Per germline, CDR1 SGHAT and CDR2 FQDESV (reference sequence). The CDR3 is CASSLAPGQGGLNTEAFF. The CDR3, as DNA: TGTGCCAGCAGCTTAGCGCCGGGACAGGGGGGCTTGAACACTGAAGCTTTCTTT. Together with reference TRBV11-1 and TRBJ1-1, the CDR3 gives the full variable domain: EAEVAQSPRYKITEKSQAVAFWCDPISGHATLYWYRQILGQGPELLVQFQDESVVDDSQLPKDRFSAERLKGVDSTLKIQPAELGDSAMYLCASSLAPGQGGLNTEAFFGQGTRLTVV.

This clonotype has a handful of counts. The rearrangement joins TRBV4-1 to TRBJ2-5; unclear D gene. Trimming left V 4 bases short and J 0 bases short, with 9 bases between. This CDR3 contains 14 residues. Germline V gives CDR1 MGHRA, CDR2 YSYEKL. The CDR3 coding sequence is TGCGCCAGCAGCCGGACGCTAGACCAAGAGACCCAGTACTTC. Encoded protein: CASSRTLDQETQYF.

This clonotype has only a few counts. The chain links TRBV20-1 to TRBJ2-1; 8 positions match TRBD2. The junction had 8 bases not matched to a gene; V was cut back by 6 bases and J by 7 bases. The CDR3 loop spans 13 amino acids. Germline V gene lookup returns CDR1 DFQATT and CDR2 SNEGSKA (reference sequence). CDR3 DNA sequence: TGCAGTGCCCGGGGGGGCCAGAGGAATGAGCAGTTCTTC. This encodes CSARGGQRNEQFF.

CDR3 sequence: CAWSVGAGTYEQYF. In DNA form, the CDR3 reads TGTGCCTGGAGTGTAGGGGCAGGGACCTACGAGCAGTACTTC. J is TRBJ2-7 and V is TRBV30, with a tentative D call TRBD1 (5 bases). Germline loops: CDR1 GTSNPN, CDR2 SVGIG (reference sequence). The V gene lost 0 bases and the J gene lost 2 bases, with 11 bases spanning the gap. This CDR3 region has 14 residues.

This clonotype turned up a few times. The chain joins TRBV12-3 or TRBV12-4 to TRBJ2-7; no reliable D call. CDR3 length: 13 amino acids. The V gene lost 5 bases and the J gene lost 1 base, with 9 bases spanning the gap. The CDR3 spells CASSPAVSYEQYF. The DNA of the CDR3 is TGTGCCAGCAGTCCGGCGGTTTCCTACGAGCAGTACTTC.

This clonotype turned up a few times. The chain uses TRBV10-3 and TRBJ2-2; D perhaps matches TRBD2 (6 bases). The V end lost 6 bases, the J end lost 7 bases, and 15 bases lay between the germline ends. The CDR3 has 14 amino acids. Germline V gene lookup returns CDR1 ENHRY and CDR2 SYGVKD. CDR3 sequence (DNA): TGTGCCATCAGGGGCCGGGACGGGAGCGGGGAGCTGTTTTTT. Protein: CAIRGRDGSGELFF.

V gene TRBV6-5 combines with J gene TRBJ2-7; D possibly matches TRBD1 or TRBD2 (7 bases each). V was clipped by 2 bases and J by 4 bases, with 15 bases between them. The CDR3 contains 15 residues. Germline CDR1 reads MNHEY; CDR2 reads SVGAGI. The CDR3 region has the DNA TGTGCCAGCAGTTACCGGCCAGGGGGGGTGTACGAGCAGTACTTC. Translation: CASSYRPGGVYEQYF.